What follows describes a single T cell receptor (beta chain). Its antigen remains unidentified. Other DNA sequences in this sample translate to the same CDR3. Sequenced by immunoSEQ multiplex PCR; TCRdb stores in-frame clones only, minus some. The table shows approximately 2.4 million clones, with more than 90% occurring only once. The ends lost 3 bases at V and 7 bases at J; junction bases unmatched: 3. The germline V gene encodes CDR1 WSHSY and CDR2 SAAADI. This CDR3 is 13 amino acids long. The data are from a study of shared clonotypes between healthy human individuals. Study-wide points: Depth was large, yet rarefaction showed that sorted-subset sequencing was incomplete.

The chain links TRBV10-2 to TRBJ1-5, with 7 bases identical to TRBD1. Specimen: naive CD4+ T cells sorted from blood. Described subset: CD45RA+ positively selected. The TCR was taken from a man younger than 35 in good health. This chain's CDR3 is CASSEQGRQPQHF. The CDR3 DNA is TGCGCCAGCAGTGAACAGGGGCGCCAGCCCCAGCATTTT.